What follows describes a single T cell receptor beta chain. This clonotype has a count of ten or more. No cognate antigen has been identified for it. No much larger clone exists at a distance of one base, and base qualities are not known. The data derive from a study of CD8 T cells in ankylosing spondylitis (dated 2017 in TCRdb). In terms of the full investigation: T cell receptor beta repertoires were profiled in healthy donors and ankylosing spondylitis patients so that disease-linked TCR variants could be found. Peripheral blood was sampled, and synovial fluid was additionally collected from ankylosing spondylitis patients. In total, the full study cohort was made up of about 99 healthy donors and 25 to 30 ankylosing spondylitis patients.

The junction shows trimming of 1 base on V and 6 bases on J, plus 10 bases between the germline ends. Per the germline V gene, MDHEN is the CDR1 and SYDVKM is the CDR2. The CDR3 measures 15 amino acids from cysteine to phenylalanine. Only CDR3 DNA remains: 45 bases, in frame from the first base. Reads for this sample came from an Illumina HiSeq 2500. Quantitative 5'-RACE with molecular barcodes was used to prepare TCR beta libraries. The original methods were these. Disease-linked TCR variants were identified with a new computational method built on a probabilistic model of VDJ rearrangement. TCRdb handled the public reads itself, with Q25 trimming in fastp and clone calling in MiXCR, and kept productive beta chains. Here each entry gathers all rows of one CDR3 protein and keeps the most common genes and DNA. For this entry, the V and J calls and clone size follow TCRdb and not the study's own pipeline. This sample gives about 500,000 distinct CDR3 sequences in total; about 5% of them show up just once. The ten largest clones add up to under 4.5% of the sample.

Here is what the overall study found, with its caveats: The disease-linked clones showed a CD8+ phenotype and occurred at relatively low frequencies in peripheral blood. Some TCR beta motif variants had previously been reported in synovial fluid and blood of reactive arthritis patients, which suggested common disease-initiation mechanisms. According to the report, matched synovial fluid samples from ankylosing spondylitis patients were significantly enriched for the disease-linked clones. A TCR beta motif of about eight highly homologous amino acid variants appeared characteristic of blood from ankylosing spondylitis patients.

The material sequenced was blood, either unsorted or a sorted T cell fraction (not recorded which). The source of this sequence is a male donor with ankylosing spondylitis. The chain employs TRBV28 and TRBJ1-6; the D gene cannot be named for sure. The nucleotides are TGTGCCAGCAGTTTATTACTGGGAGTTAATTCACCCCTCCACTTT. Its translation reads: CASSLLLGVNSPLHF.